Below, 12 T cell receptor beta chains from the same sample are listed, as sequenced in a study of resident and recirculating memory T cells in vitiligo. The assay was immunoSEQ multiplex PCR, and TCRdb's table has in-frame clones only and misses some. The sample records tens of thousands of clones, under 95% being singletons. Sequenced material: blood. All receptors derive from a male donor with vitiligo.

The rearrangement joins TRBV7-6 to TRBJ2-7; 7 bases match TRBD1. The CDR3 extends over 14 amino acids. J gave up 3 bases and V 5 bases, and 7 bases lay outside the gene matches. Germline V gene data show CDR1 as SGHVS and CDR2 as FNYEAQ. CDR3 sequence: CASSPGQLIYEQYF. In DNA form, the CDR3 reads TGTGCCAGCAGCCCGGGACAGCTGATCTACGAGCAGTACTTC.

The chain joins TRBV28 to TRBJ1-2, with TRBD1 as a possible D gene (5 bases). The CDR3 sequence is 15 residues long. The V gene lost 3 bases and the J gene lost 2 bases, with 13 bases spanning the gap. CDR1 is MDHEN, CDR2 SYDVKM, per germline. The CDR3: CASSFPVTENYGYTF. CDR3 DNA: TGTGCCAGCAGTTTTCCAGTGACAGAGAACTATGGCTACACCTTC.

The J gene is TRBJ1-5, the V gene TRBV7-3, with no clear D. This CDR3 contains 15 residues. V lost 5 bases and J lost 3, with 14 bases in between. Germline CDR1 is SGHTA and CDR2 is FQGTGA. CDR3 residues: CASSREGKYNQPQHF. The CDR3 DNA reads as TGTGCCAGCAGCCGTGAGGGAAAGTACAATCAGCCCCAGCATTTT.

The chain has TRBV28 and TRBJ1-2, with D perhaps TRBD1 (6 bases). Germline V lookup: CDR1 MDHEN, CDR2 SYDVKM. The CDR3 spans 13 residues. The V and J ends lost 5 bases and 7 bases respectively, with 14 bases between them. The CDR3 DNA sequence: TGTGCCAGCAGTCTTACGGAAGGGGGTGGCTACACCTTC. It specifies CASSLTEGGGYTF.

This chain's CDR3 is CASSSDTISGRIGEQYF. The CDR3 coding sequence is TGCGCCAGCAGTTCGGACACCATTAGCGGGAGAATCGGCGAGCAGTACTTC. The rearrangement joins TRBV10-1 to TRBJ2-7; TRBD2 matches 9 bases. This CDR3 comprises 17 residues. Germline CDR1 WNHNN, CDR2 SYGVQD (reference sequence). With V trimmed by 5 bases and J by 6 bases, 17 bases remained unmatched.

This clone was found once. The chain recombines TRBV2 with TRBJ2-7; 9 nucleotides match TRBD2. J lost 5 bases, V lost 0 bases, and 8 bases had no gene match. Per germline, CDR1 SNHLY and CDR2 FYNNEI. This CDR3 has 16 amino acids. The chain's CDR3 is CASSEAWLAGNHEQYF. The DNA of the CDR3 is TGTGCCAGCAGTGAAGCGTGGCTAGCGGGAAATCACGAGCAGTACTTC.

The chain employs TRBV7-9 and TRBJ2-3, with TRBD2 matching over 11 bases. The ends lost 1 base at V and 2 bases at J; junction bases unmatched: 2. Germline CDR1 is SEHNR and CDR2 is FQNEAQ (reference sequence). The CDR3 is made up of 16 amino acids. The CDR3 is CASSLGLAGLTDTQYF. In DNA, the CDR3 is TGTGCCAGCAGCTTAGGACTAGCGGGACTCACAGATACGCAGTATTTT.

CDR3 coding DNA: TGCAGCGTTGAGCGGACAGGGGGCACAGATACGCAGTATTTT. Protein sequence: CSVERTGGTDTQYF. This chain links TRBV29-1 with TRBJ2-3, with 9 bases that match TRBD1. The CDR3 covers 14 residues. Losses at the gene ends were 3 bases for V and 1 base for J; bases not matched to a gene: 2. Germline CDR1 is SQVTM and CDR2 is ANQGSEA.

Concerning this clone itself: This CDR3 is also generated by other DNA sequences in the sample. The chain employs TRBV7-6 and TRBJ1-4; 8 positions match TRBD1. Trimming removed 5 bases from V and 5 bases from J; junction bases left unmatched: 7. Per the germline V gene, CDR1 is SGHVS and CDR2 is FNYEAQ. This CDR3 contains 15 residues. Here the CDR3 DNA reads TGTGCCAGCAGCAAATACAGGGGGTTGAATGAAAAACTGTTTTTT. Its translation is CASSKYRGLNEKLFF.

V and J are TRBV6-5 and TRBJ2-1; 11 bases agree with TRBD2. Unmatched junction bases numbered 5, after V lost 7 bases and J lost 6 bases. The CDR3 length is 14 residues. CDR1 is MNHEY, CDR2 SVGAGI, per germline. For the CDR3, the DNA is TGTGCCAGCAACCAGGGACTAGCGGTCAATGAGCAGTTCTTC. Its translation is CASNQGLAVNEQFF.

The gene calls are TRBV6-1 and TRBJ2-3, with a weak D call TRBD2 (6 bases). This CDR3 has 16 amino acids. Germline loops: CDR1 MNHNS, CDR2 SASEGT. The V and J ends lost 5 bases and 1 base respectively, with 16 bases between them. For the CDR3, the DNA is TGTGCCAGCAGTCAAGGTCTAGCGCCACGCACAGATACGCAGTATTTT. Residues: CASSQGLAPRTDTQYF.

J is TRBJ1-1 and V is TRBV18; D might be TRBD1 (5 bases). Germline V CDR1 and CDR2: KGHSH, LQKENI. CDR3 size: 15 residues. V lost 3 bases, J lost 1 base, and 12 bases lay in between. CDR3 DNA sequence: TGTGCCAGCTCACCCCAGACAGCCTCGAACACTGAAGCTTTCTTT. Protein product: CASSPQTASNTEAFF.